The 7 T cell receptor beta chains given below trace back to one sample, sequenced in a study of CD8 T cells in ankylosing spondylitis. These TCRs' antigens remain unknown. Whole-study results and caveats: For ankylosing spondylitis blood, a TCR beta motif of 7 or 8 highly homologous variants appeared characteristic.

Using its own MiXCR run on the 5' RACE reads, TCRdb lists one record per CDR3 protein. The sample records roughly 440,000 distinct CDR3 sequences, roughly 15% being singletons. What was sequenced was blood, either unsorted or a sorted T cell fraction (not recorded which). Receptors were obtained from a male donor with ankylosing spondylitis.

The chain's CDR3 is CASSGTGAGDQPQHF. The CDR3, as DNA: TGCGCCAGCAGTGGGACAGGGGCTGGGGATCAGCCCCAGCATTTT. The genes are TRBV10-2 and TRBJ1-5; 9 nucleotides line up with TRBD1. This CDR3 contains 15 residues. The junction had 6 bases not matched to a gene; V was cut back by 4 bases and J by 5 bases. Germline V gene lookup returns CDR1 WSHSY and CDR2 SAAADI.

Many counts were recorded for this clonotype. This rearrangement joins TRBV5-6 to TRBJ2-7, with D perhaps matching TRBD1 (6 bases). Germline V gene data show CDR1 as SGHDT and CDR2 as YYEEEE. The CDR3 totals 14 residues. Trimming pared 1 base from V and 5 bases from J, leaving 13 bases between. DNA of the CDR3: TGTGCCAGCAGCTTGTGGGGGCCAAGCGACGAGCAGTACTTC. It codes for CASSLWGPSDEQYF.

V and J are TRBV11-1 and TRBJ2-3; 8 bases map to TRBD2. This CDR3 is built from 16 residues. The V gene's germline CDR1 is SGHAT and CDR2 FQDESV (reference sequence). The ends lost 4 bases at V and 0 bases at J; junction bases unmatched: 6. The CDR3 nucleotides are TGTGCCAGCAGCTCCGTAGCGGGATTGAGCACAGATACGCAGTATTTT. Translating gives CASSSVAGLSTDTQYF.

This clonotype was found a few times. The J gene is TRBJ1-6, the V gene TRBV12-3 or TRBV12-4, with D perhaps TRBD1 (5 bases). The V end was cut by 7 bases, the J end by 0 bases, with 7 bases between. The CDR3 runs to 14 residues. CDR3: CASTGPSYNSPLHF. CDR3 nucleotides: TGTGCCAGCACGGGACCCTCCTATAATTCACCCCTCCACTTT.

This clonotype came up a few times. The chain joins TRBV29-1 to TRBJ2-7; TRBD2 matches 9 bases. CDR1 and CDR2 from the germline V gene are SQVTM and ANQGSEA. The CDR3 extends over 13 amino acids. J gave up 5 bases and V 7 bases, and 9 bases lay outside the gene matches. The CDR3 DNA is TGCAGCGCTCAGCGGGGGGCGCTTGACGAGCAGTACTTC. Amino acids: CSAQRGALDEQYF.

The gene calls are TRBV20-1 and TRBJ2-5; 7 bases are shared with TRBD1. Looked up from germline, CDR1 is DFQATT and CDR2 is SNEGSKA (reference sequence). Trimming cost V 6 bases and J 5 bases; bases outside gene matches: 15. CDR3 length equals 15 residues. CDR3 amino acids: CSAQRGLVRGETQYF. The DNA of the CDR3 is TGCAGTGCGCAGAGGGGGCTGGTGAGAGGGGAGACCCAGTACTTC.

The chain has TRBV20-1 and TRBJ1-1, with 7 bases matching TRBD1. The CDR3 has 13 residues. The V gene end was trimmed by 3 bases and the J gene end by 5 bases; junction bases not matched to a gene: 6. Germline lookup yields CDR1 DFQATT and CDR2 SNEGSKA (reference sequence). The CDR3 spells CSARETGRTEAFF. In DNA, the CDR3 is TGCAGTGCTAGGGAGACAGGGAGGACTGAAGCTTTCTTT.